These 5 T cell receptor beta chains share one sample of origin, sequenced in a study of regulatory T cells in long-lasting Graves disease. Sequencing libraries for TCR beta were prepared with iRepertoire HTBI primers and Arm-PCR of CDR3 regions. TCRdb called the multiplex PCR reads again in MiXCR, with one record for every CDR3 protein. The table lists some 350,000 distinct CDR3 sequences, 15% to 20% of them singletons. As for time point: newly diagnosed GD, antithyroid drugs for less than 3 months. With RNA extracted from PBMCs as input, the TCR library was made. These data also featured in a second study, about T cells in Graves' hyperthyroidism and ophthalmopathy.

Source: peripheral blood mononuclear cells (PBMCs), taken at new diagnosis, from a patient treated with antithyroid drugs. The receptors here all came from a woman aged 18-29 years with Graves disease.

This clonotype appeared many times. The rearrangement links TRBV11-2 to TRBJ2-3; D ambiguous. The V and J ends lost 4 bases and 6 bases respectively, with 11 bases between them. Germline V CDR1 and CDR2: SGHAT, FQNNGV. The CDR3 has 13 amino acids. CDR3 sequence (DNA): TGTGCCAGCAGCTCCGAGCAGACTGATACGCAGTATTTT. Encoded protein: CASSSEQTDTQYF.

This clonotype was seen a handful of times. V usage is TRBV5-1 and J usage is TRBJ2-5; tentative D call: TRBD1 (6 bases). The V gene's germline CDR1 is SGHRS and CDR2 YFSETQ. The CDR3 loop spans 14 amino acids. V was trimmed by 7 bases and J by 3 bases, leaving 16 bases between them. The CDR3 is CASETGGREETQYF. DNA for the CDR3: TGCGCCAGCGAGACAGGAGGAAGGGAAGAGACCCAGTACTTC.

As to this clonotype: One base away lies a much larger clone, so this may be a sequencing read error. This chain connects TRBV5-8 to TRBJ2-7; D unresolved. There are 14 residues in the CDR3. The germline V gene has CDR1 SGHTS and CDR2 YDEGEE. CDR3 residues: CASILGRSPYEQYF. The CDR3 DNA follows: TGTGCCAGCATCTTGGGTCGATCCCCCTACGAGCAGTACTTC.

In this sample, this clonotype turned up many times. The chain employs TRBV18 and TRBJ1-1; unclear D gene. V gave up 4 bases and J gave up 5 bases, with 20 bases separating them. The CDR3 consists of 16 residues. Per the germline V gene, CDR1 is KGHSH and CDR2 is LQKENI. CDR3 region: CASSLTIRIEKTEAFF. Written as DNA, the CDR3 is TGTGCCAGCTCACTTACGATTAGGATCGAGAAGACTGAAGCTTTCTTT.

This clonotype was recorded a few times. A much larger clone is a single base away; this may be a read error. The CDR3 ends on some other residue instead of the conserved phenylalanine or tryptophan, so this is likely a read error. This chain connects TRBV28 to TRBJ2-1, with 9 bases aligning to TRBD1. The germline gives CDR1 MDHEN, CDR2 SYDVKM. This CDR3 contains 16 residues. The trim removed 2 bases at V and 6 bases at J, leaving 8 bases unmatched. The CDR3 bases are TGTGCCAGCAGTTTAATAGACAGGGGGATAGGCAATGAGCAGTTCCTC. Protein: CASSLIDRGIGNEQFL.